A single T cell receptor (beta chain) is shown here with its context. These data belong to a study of early stage breast cancer tumors. The length of the CDR3 is 15 residues. V shed 7 bases and J shed 9 bases, with 22 bases lying between them. Per germline, CDR1 SNHLY and CDR2 FYNNEI. The method was immunoSEQ multiplex PCR; TCRdb's version includes in-frame clones alone and lacks a portion of them. The profile shows 51,000 or so clones, roughly 83% of them singletons. The TCR sequence derives from a person aged 50-59 years with breast cancer. V and J are TRBV2 and TRBJ2-1; D is possibly TRBD2 (8 bases). The sample taken for sequencing was blood. The CDR3 sequence: CASTGRAGGTSEQFF. The CDR3 region has the DNA TGTGCCAGCACCGGGAGGGCAGGGGGTACGAGTGAGCAGTTCTTC.